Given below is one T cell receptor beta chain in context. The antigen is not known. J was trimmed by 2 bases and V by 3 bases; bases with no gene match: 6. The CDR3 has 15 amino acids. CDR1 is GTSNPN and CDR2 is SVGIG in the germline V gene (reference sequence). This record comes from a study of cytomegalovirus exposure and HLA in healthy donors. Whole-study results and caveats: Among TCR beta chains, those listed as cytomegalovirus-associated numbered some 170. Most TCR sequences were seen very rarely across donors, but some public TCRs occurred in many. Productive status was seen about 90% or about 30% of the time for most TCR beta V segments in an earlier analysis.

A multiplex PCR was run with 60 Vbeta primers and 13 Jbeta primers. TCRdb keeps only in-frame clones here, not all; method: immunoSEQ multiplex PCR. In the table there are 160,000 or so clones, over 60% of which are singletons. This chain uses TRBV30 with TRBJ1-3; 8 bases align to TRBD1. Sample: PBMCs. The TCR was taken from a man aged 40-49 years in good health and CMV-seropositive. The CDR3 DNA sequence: TGTGCCTGGAGCAGAGGACAGGGAACTGGAAACACCATATATTTT. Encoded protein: CAWSRGQGTGNTIYF.